Included here is one TCR beta chain sequence, with context. No antigen is known for it. Libraries were prepared by immunoSEQ multiplex PCR; TCRdb keeps only in-frame clonotypes and omits some of them. The table shows approximately 46,000 clones, with about three quarters occurring only once. This record comes from a study of PD-1 blockade in classical Hodgkin lymphoma. Whole-study context: Every 2 weeks, patients got 3 mg/kg intravenous nivolumab.

Each of the patients experienced relapse following autologous stem cell transplantation, and their brentuximab vedotin exposure differed. Under best response, outcomes were complete response, partial response or progressive disease. V lost 3 bases to trimming and J lost 0 bases, with 9 bases between them. Germline CDR1 reads MNHEY; CDR2 reads SMNVEV (reference sequence). The CDR3 length is 15 residues. General study findings and limits: With respect to the repertoire differences, their causes, possibly disease activity or prior therapy, remain undefined. Patients excluded were those beginning nivolumab under 1 year after ASCT.

This receptor was identified in a human donor with classical Hodgkin lymphoma. The chain couples TRBV27 to TRBJ1-5; D call uncertain. The sample here was peripheral blood mononuclear cells (PBMCs), taken at baseline. The chain's CDR3 is CASSFQGNSNQPQHF. CDR3 sequence (DNA): TGTGCCAGCAGTTTCCAAGGGAATAGCAATCAGCCCCAGCATTTT.